This passage covers 32 T cell receptor beta chains from one sample sequenced in a study of T cells after yellow fever vaccination. From the 5' RACE reads, TCRdb called clonotypes with MiXCR, one entry per CDR3 protein. The sample carries hundreds of thousands of distinct CDR3 sequences, 9% to 15% recorded once. The sample here was PBMCs, taken on the day of the yellow fever booster vaccination. The receptors were gathered from a man in his thirties or forties who received the YFV17D yellow fever vaccine.

This chain uses TRBV30 with TRBJ2-1, with a possible D match to TRBD2 (7 bases). This CDR3 has 14 amino acids. Trimming cost V 5 bases and J 4 bases, with 15 bases left between them. Germline loops: CDR1 GTSNPN, CDR2 SVGIG (reference sequence). For the CDR3, the DNA is TGTGCCTGGGATAGGGGGGGGTATTACAATGAGCAGTTCTTC. As protein: CAWDRGGYYNEQFF.

The chain has TRBV7-6 and TRBJ1-1, with no clear D. The CDR3 covers 13 residues. Trimming stripped 5 bases from V and 4 bases from J, with 11 bases between. Per germline, CDR1 SGHVS and CDR2 FNYEAQ. DNA of the CDR3: TGTGCCAGCAGCGCATCGGAGAGCACTGAAGCTTTCTTT. Its protein product is CASSASESTEAFF.

This rearrangement joins TRBV6-5 to TRBJ2-3, with 10 bases identical to TRBD2. The trim removed 0 bases at V and 5 bases at J, leaving 11 bases unmatched. Germline V lookup: CDR1 MNHEY, CDR2 SVGAGI. CDR3 length: 18 residues. The CDR3 nucleotides read TGTGCCAGCAGTTACTCGATGATACAGCGGGAGGGCCGAGATACGCAGTATTTT. Residues: CASSYSMIQREGRDTQYF.

This clonotype was detected many times. This chain uses TRBV28 with TRBJ2-5; TRBD2 is a possible D gene (5 bases). The CDR3 runs to 13 residues. From germline, CDR1 is MDHEN and CDR2 SYDVKM. V was trimmed by 2 bases and J by 6 bases, leaving 10 bases between them. The CDR3, as DNA: TGTGCCAGCAGTTTAGCCGGGATGAAGACCCAGTACTTC. It yields the protein CASSLAGMKTQYF.

The chain is built from TRBV20-1 and TRBJ2-3; 10 nucleotides agree with TRBD2. The CDR3 extends over 15 amino acids. Germline CDR1 DFQATT, CDR2 SNEGSKA (reference sequence). V shed 5 bases and J 0 bases; nucleotides not matched to a gene: 5. CDR3 sequence reads: CSAAGTSASTDTQYF. The CDR3 nucleotides read TGCAGTGCTGCCGGGACTAGCGCTAGCACAGATACGCAGTATTTT.

This clonotype was observed a handful of times. CDR3 sequence (DNA): TGTGCCAGCACCTCTATTGGGGAACGGGGGGCCAACGTCCTGACTTTC. Translating gives CASTSIGERGANVLTF. The V and J genes are TRBV28 and TRBJ2-6; D ambiguous. The germline V and J ends were trimmed by 7 bases and 4 bases, with 17 bases remaining between them. This CDR3 contains 16 residues. Germline V CDR1 and CDR2: MDHEN, SYDVKM.

This clonotype was detected only a few times. In DNA form, the CDR3 reads TGTGCCAGCAGCTTCCGGGACAGGGGTGCTGGAAACACCATATATTTT. It is translated as CASSFRDRGAGNTIYF. This rearrangement joins TRBV5-6 to TRBJ1-3; 10 bases are a match to TRBD1. The CDR3 has 16 amino acids. The germline V gene has CDR1 SGHDT and CDR2 YYEEEE. V was pared by 2 bases and J by 2 bases, with 4 bases of the junction left unmatched.

The chain combines TRBV20-1 with TRBJ2-7, with 8 bases that match TRBD1. This CDR3 region has 13 residues. Trimming cost V 3 bases and J 5 bases; bases outside gene matches: 6. Germline lookup yields CDR1 DFQATT and CDR2 SNEGSKA (reference sequence). The CDR3 nucleotides are TGCAGTGCTAGTTTTGGACAGGGTAACGAGCAGTACTTC. The encoded protein is CSASFGQGNEQYF.

This clonotype turned up a few times. CDR3 protein: CSALGLAHTDTQYF. The CDR3 DNA is TGCAGTGCTCTTGGACTAGCGCACACAGATACGCAGTATTTT. This chain connects TRBV20-1 to TRBJ2-3; 9 nucleotides agree with TRBD2. The CDR3 is 14 amino acids. The junction had 5 bases not matched to a gene; V was cut back by 5 bases and J by 2 bases. CDR1 DFQATT and CDR2 SNEGSKA come from the germline V gene (reference sequence).

The CDR3 reads CASTDLIYEQYF. In DNA form, the CDR3 reads TGTGCCAGCACCGACCTAATCTACGAGCAGTACTTC. The rearrangement links TRBV12-3 or TRBV12-4 to TRBJ2-7; D is undetermined. The CDR3 totals 12 residues. V shed 7 bases and J shed 3 bases, with 10 bases lying between them.

This clonotype was seen a few times. The chain uses TRBV20-1 and TRBJ2-3; maybe TRBD2 (6 bases). The CDR3 covers 16 residues. V gave up 0 bases and J gave up 4 bases, with 17 bases separating them. Germline V gene data show CDR1 as DFQATT and CDR2 as SNEGSKA (reference sequence). As DNA, the CDR3 is TGCAGTGCTAGAGATGGGTGGCGGGAAGTGGCAGATACGCAGTATTTT. It specifies CSARDGWREVADTQYF.

This chain uses TRBV6-5 with TRBJ1-1; D is uncertain. This CDR3 has 14 residues. Trimming cost V 2 bases and J 0 bases, with 7 bases left between them. Germline CDR1 and CDR2: MNHEY and SVGAGI. As DNA, the CDR3 is TGTGCCAGCAGTTACGAGTCCATGAACACTGAAGCTTTCTTT. As protein: CASSYESMNTEAFF.

This clonotype was picked up a small number of times. This chain links TRBV20-1 with TRBJ2-2; D is unclear. This CDR3 contains 16 residues. Trimming removed 0 bases from V and 5 bases from J, with 16 bases in between. Germline lookup yields CDR1 DFQATT and CDR2 SNEGSKA (reference sequence). CDR3 sequence: CSARDDIIPGTGELFF. CDR3 nucleotide sequence: TGCAGTGCTAGAGATGATATTATCCCGGGTACCGGGGAGCTGTTTTTT.

This chain joins TRBV7-9 and TRBJ2-2; the match to TRBD2 covers 7 bases. Germline values: CDR1 SEHNR, CDR2 FQNEAQ (reference sequence). The CDR3 has 15 amino acids. J gave up 1 base and V 5 bases, and 4 bases lay outside the gene matches. CDR3 sequence (DNA): TGTGCCAGCAGCGGCGCTAGCGGGAACACCGGGGAGCTGTTTTTT. Amino acid sequence: CASSGASGNTGELFF.

This chain's CDR3 is CSVVRRLTDTQYF. Written as DNA, the CDR3 is TGCAGCGTTGTGAGACGGTTAACAGATACGCAGTATTTT. The rearrangement links TRBV29-1 to TRBJ2-3; D gene unclear. The CDR3 runs to 13 residues. Between the trimmed V and J ends, which lost 4 bases and 3 bases, there was a span of 11 bases. The germline V gene encodes CDR1 SQVTM and CDR2 ANQGSEA.

The CDR3 protein is CATSRKRQGTTYEQYF. CDR3 nucleotide sequence: TGTGCCACCAGCAGAAAACGACAGGGGACAACCTACGAGCAGTACTTC. The chain uses TRBV15 and TRBJ2-7; 8 bases match TRBD1. This CDR3 spans 16 amino acids. The V segment lost 2 bases and the J segment 2 bases; nucleotides outside the gene matches: 8. Germline CDR1 and CDR2: LNHNV and YYDKDF (reference sequence).

This sequence joins TRBV13 and TRBJ2-7; TRBD1 is a possible D gene (5 bases). This CDR3 spans 15 amino acids. Germline lookup yields CDR1 PRHDT and CDR2 FYEKMQ (reference sequence). V shed 6 bases and J shed 4 bases, with 19 bases lying between them. The CDR3 protein is CASSQGPYDGYEQYF. In DNA, the CDR3 is TGTGCCAGCAGTCAGGGCCCTTATGACGGGTACGAGCAGTACTTC.

V and J are TRBV24-1 and TRBJ2-2; 9 bases match TRBD1. The CDR3 sequence is 16 residues long. J lost 2 bases, V lost 3 bases, and 3 bases had no gene match. Germline V gene sequence: CDR1 KGHDR, CDR2 SFDVKD. The chain's CDR3 is CATSDPGQGNTGELFF. CDR3 nucleotide sequence: TGTGCCACCAGTGATCCGGGACAGGGCAACACCGGGGAGCTGTTTTTT.

There are a few counts of this clonotype. The V gene is TRBV30, the J gene TRBJ2-1, with TRBD2 as a possible D gene (6 bases). CDR3 length: 12 amino acids. The V end was cut by 0 bases, the J end by 16 bases, with 16 bases between. CDR1 is GTSNPN, CDR2 SVGIG, per germline (reference sequence). CDR3: CAWSVPGLKIFF. CDR3 nucleotides: TGTGCCTGGAGTGTCCCGGGACTGAAGATCTTCTTC. Together with reference TRBV30 and TRBJ2-1, the CDR3 gives the full variable domain: SQTIHQWPATLVQPVGSPLSLECTVEGTSNPNLYWYRQAAGRGLQLLFYSVGIGQISSEVPQNLSASRPQDRQFILSSKKLLLSDSGFYLCAWSVPGLKIFFGPGTRLTVL.

This clonotype was detected many times. Germline is not matched at one junction end, which may reflect a read error. CDR3 residues: CASSLDTDTQYF. CDR3 nucleotides: TGTGCCAGCAGCTTAGATACAGATACGCAGTATTTT. The V call is TRBV5-1, the J call TRBJ2-3, with no clear D. The germline V gene encodes CDR1 SGHRS and CDR2 YFSETQ. The CDR3 runs to 12 residues.

This clonotype was counted between two and nine times. This sequence joins TRBV5-1 and TRBJ2-3; no clear D gene. Trimming left V 4 bases short and J 6 bases short, with 12 bases between. CDR1 SGHRS and CDR2 YFSETQ come from the germline V gene. There are 13 residues in the CDR3. CDR3: CASSDAGRDTQYF. CDR3 in DNA: TGCGCCAGCAGCGATGCAGGAAGGGATACGCAGTATTTT.

This clonotype came up a few times. V and J are TRBV3-1 and TRBJ2-7, with D unresolved. Trimming took 0 bases from V and 0 from J, leaving 9 bases between them. Looked up from germline, CDR1 is LGHDT and CDR2 is YNNKEL (reference sequence). The CDR3 is 15 amino acids. This CDR3 is CASSQDQGISYEQYF. CDR3 coding DNA: TGTGCCAGCAGCCAAGATCAAGGAATCTCCTACGAGCAGTACTTC.

There are a few counts of this clonotype. The gene calls are TRBV14 and TRBJ2-7; the match to TRBD2 covers 8 bases. Trimming cost V 9 bases and J 3 bases; bases outside gene matches: 19. CDR3 length: 17 residues. Per the germline V gene, CDR1 is SGHDN and CDR2 is FVKESK. CDR3 DNA sequence: TGTGCCAGACGCCCCCCGGAACTAGCGGACCTTTTCTACGAGCAGTACTTC. Translated, it gives CARRPPELADLFYEQYF.

This clonotype appeared a single time. The chain uses TRBV7-9 and TRBJ2-7, with TRBD2 as a possible D gene (5 bases). This CDR3 is built from 13 residues. Germline CDR1 reads SEHNR; CDR2 reads FQNEAQ (reference sequence). With 2 bases removed from V and 9 bases from J, the gap between germline ends came to 14 bases. The CDR3 spells CASSLNMEEGQYF. As DNA, the CDR3 is TGTGCCAGCAGCTTAAATATGGAAGAGGGGCAGTACTTC.

The chain joins TRBV12-3 or TRBV12-4 to TRBJ2-5; D unresolved. V lost 4 bases and J 4 bases, leaving 10 bases between the germline ends. The CDR3 is made up of 13 amino acids. CDR3 coding DNA: TGTGCCAGCAGTTCAAGGGCTAGAGAGACCCAGTACTTC. Translated: CASSSRARETQYF.

The rearrangement links TRBV15 to TRBJ2-1; TRBD1 matches 9 bases. Losses at the gene ends were 3 bases for V and 0 bases for J; bases not matched to a gene: 9. CDR1 LNHNV and CDR2 YYDKDF come from the germline V gene (reference sequence). The CDR3 runs 18 residues. The CDR3 sequence: CATSRGLGTGSSYNEQFF. The CDR3 DNA reads TGTGCCACCAGCAGGGGTTTGGGGACAGGGAGCTCCTACAATGAGCAGTTCTTC. Combining the CDR3 with reference TRBV15 and TRBJ2-1 gives the whole variable domain DAMVIQNPRYQVTQFGKPVTLSCSQTLNHNVMYWYQQKSSQAPKLLFHYYDKDFNNEADTPDNFQSRRPNTSFCFLDIRSPGLGDTAMYLCATSRGLGTGSSYNEQFFGPGTRLTVL.

This chain uses TRBV29-1 with TRBJ2-1; 7 bases match TRBD1. Germline V gene data show CDR1 as SQVTM and CDR2 as ANQGSEA. V lost 1 base and J lost 6; bases outside the gene matches: 6. The CDR3 extends over 14 amino acids. The CDR3, as DNA: TGCAGCGTTGAAGGACAGGGCCCGTTCAATGAGCAGTTCTTC. Its protein product is CSVEGQGPFNEQFF.

The chain combines TRBV7-2 with TRBJ1-6; no clear D. Germline V gene lookup returns CDR1 SGHTA and CDR2 FQGNSA. The V and J ends lost 3 bases and 6 bases respectively, with 6 bases between them. This CDR3 has 13 residues. CDR3 sequence (DNA): TGTGCCAGCAGCTTTAGGATTAATTCACCCCTCCACTTT. Protein product: CASSFRINSPLHF. Looking up the rest from reference TRBV7-2 and TRBJ1-6 gives the full variable domain: GAGVSQSPSNKVTEKGKDVELRCDPISGHTALYWYRQSLGQGLEFLIYFQGNSAPDKSGLPSDRFSAERTGGSVSTLTIQRTQQEDSAVYLCASSFRINSPLHFGNGTRLTVT.

This clonotype was recorded at least ten times. CDR3 DNA: TGTGCCACCAGTGATTTCGGGAGGCAATACAATGAGCAGTTCTTC. The encoded protein is CATSDFGRQYNEQFF. J is TRBJ2-1 and V is TRBV24-1, with TRBD2 matching over 7 bases. The germline V gene has CDR1 KGHDR and CDR2 SFDVKD. The V segment lost 1 base and the J segment 4 bases; nucleotides outside the gene matches: 3. The CDR3 covers 15 residues.

This clonotype came up many times. The gene calls are TRBV29-1 and TRBJ1-1; D remains ambiguous. Germline V gives CDR1 SQVTM, CDR2 ANQGSEA. The CDR3 runs to 11 residues. The ends were cut back, 6 bases at V and 2 bases at J, with 7 bases in the middle. CDR3 nucleotides: TGCAGCGTCCCCACAAACACTGAAGCTTTCTTT. Protein product: CSVPTNTEAFF.

The sample holds many counts of this clonotype. The chain combines TRBV7-9 with TRBJ2-3; D call uncertain. Deletions cut 3 bases from V and 5 bases from J, with 3 bases between. Germline V lookup: CDR1 SEHNR, CDR2 FQNEAQ (reference sequence). The CDR3 loop spans 11 amino acids. CDR3 in DNA: TGTGCCAGCAGCTTCCAAGATACGCAGTATTTT. As protein: CASSFQDTQYF.

This clonotype was observed a handful of times. This rearrangement joins TRBV30 to TRBJ2-1; 12 bases align to TRBD2. The length of the CDR3 is 14 residues. V lost 3 bases, J lost 8 bases, and 5 bases stayed unmatched. CDR1 is GTSNPN, CDR2 SVGIG, per germline (reference sequence). The CDR3 bases are TGTGCCTGGAGCGGACTAGCGGGAACCGATGAGCAGTTCTTC. Translating it yields CAWSGLAGTDEQFF.